The entry below gives a single T cell receptor beta chain sequence along with its context. Germline V gene sequence: CDR1 SNHLY, CDR2 FYNNEI. The CDR3 has 13 amino acids. The ends were cut back, 7 bases at V and 0 bases at J, with 7 bases in the middle. These data originate in a study of blood T cell repertoires in COVID-19. Overall study context: The origin of the acute and convalescent COVID-19 samples was the United States, Italy and Spain. The analysed material was cDNA or gDNA that came from T cells, B-cell-depleted T cells, or PBMCs.

Original analysis: Amplification from reference gene primers served as the basis for estimated nucleated cell counts. Repertoires were generated with immunoSEQ multiplex PCR, while TCRdb's copy carries only in-frame clones and drops some. The V and J calls and clone size were taken over from that table, and D and trimming were inferred from the DNA. The repertoire holds over 70,000 clones, more than 70% seen once, with approximately 2.3% in the top ten. Enrolled during active infection, Seattle patients were then followed longitudinally. The receptor comes from a man in his 70s with COVID-19, enrolled during active disease. The sample was peripheral blood. The chain uses TRBV2 and TRBJ1-5; unclear D gene. The CDR3 DNA reads as TGTGCCAGCAAACGGGATAGCAATCAGCCCCAGCATTTT. This gives the protein CASKRDSNQPQHF.